Listed here is a single T cell receptor beta chain. CDR3 length: 17 amino acids. V lost 5 bases to trimming and J lost 11 bases, with 25 bases between them. CDR1 and CDR2 from the germline V gene are MDHEN and SYDVKM. The data belong to a study of OX40 agonist ivuxolimab in advanced cancers. Overall study context: Patients were given ivuxolimab, an antibody that agonizes OX40 (CD134). Ivuxolimab doses were 0.01, 0.1, 0.3, 1.5, 3 or 10 mg/kg every 2 weeks. Three patients got partial responses; one had hepatocellular carcinoma and two had cutaneous melanoma.

Sequenced by immunoSEQ multiplex PCR; TCRdb stores in-frame clones only, minus some. Of over 80,000 clones in the sample, about 90% were seen once. This sequence originates from an adult with an advanced solid tumor such as melanoma, head and neck, liver or kidney cancer. Sequenced here: CD4+ or CD8+ T cells sorted from blood, sampled in a trial of the OX40 agonist ivuxolimab. The J gene is TRBJ1-6, the V gene TRBV28, with D perhaps TRBD1 (5 bases). CDR3 in DNA: TGTGCCAGCAGTCTGGCACGTGGGGCCCAAGGTCTTACACCCCTCCACTTT. Translated: CASSLARGAQGLTPLHF.